This TCR beta chain was profiled in a study of blood T cell repertoires in COVID-19. Study information: The study drew acute and convalescent COVID-19 samples from the United States, Italy and Spain. From T cells, B-cell-depleted T cells, or PBMCs came the material, which was cDNA or gDNA.

The Seattle patients, enrolled during active infection, were followed longitudinally. The CDR3 totals 15 residues. CDR1 is SGHRS and CDR2 is YFSETQ in the germline V gene. Between the trimmed V and J ends, which lost 4 bases and 2 bases, there was a span of 14 bases. Data came from immunoSEQ multiplex PCR; TCRdb stores just in-frame clones and leaves some out. The repertoire holds roughly 210,000 clones, with 80% to 85% as singletons. The chain uses TRBV5-1 and TRBJ2-3; D unclear. The origin of this receptor is a woman over 75 with COVID-19, enrolled during active disease. The specimen was peripheral blood. Written as DNA, the CDR3 is TGCGCCAGCAGCCGACTTCGGGTTAACACAGATACGCAGTATTTT. Translating gives CASSRLRVNTDTQYF.